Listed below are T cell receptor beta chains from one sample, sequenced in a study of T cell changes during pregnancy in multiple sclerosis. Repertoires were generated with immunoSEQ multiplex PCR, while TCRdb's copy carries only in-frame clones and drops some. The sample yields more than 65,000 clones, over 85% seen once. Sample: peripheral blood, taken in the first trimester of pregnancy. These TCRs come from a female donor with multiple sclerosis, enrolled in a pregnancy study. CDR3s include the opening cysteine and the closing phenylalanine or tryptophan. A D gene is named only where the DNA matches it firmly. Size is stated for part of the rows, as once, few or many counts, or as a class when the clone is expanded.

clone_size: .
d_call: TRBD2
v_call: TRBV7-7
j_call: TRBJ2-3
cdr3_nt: TGTGCCAGCAGCTTAGGGACTAGCGGTTCAGATACGCAGTATTTT
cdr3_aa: CASSLGTSGSDTQYF

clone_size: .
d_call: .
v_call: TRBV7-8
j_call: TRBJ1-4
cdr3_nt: TGTGCCAGCAGCTTAGAAGGGGTGACAACTAATGAAAAACTGTTTTTT
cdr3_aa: CASSLEGVTTNEKLFF

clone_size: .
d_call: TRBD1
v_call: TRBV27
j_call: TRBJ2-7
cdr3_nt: TGTGCCAGCAGTGCCCACAGGGGAGCGTACGAGCAGTACTTC
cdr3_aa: CASSAHRGAYEQYF

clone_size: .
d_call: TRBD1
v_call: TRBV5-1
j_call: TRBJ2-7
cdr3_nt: TGCGCCAGCAGCGTAAGGGGGCTCTCCTACGAGCAGTACTTC
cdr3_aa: CASSVRGLSYEQYF

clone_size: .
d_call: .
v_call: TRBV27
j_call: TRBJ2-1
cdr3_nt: TGTGCCAGCAGTTCATTTAGCGCCAGCTCCTACAATGAGCAGTTCTTC
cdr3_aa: CASSSFSASSYNEQFF

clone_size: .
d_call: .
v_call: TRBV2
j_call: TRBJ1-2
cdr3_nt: TGTGCCAGCACCTGGGCCCCCCACTATGGCTACACCTTC
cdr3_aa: CASTWAPHYGYTF

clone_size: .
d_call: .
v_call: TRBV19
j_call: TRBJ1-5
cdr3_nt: TGTGCCAGTAGTATAGGGCGTGAGGGCAATCAGCCCCAGCATTTT
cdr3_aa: CASSIGREGNQPQHF

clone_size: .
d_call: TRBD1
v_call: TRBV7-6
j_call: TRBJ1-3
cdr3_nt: TGTGCCAGCAGCTACCAGCCAGCCGTAAACAGGGGCGGCTCTGGAAACACCATATATTTT
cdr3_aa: CASSYQPAVNRGGSGNTIYF

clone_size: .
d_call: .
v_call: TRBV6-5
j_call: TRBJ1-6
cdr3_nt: TGTGCCGTCGCCAGGGGAAGAACCTATAATTCACCCCTCCACTTT
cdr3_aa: CAVARGRTYNSPLHF

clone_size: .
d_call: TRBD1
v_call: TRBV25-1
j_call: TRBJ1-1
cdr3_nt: TGTGCCAGCAGTGCAGTAGAGACAGGGAGTTCCGAAGCTTTCTTT
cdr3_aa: CASSAVETGSSEAFF

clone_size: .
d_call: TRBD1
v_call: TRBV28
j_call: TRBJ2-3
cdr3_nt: TGTGCCAGCAGCCCTCCTCGGGACAGGGGCAGCACAGATACGCAGTATTTT
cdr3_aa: CASSPPRDRGSTDTQYF

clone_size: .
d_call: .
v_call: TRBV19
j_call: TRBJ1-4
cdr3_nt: TGTGCCAGTAGTATCAGGCGGGGGGCTAATGAAAAACTGTTTTTT
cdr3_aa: CASSIRRGANEKLFF

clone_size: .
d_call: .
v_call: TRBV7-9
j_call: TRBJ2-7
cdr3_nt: TGTGCCAGCAGCTTGGGTGGGGGGAGCTACGAGCAGTACTTC
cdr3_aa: CASSLGGGSYEQYF

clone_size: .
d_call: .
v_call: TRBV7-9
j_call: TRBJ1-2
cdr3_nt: TGTGCCAGCAGCTCCGGGGGGGGTTACTATGGCTACACCTTC
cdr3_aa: CASSSGGGYYGYTF

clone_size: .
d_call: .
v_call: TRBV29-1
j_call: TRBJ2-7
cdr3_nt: TGCAGCGTCAATCTTGGGACACCTTCCTACGAGCAGTACTTC
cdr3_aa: CSVNLGTPSYEQYF

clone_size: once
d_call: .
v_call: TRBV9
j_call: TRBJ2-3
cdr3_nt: TGTGCCAGCAGCGTAGCCAGGGTGGGCACAGATACGCAGTATTTT
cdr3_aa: CASSVARVGTDTQYF

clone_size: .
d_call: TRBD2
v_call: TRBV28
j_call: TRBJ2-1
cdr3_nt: TGTGCCAGCAGTCGGACTAGCGGGATGGACAATGAGCAGTTCTTC
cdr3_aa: CASSRTSGMDNEQFF

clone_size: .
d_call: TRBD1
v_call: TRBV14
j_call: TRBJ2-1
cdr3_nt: TGTGCCAGCAGCCAAGGACAGGGGAAGACCTACAATGAGCAGTTCTTC
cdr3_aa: CASSQGQGKTYNEQFF

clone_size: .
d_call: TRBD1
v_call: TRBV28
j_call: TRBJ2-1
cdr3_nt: TGTGCCAGCAGTTTCCAGGGACAGGGGGATAACAATGAGCAGTTCTTC
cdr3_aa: CASSFQGQGDNNEQFF

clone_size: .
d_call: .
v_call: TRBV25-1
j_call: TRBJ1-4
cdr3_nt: TGTGCCAGCAGTGAAGTTAGGGGGAAACTGTTTTTT
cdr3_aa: CASSEVRGKLFF

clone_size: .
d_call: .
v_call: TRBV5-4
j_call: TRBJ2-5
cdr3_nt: TGTGCCACGGGAACGGGAGGGACAGTAGAGACCCAGTACTTC
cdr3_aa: CATGTGGTVETQYF